These 9 T cell receptor beta chains originate from one sample sequenced in a study of T cell responses to AZD1222 COVID-19 vaccine. The table came from immunoSEQ multiplex PCR; TCRdb's copy has only in-frame clones and leaves some out. This sample has around 200,000 clones, with more than 75% found just once. The starting material was peripheral blood, obtained on day 0 of AZD1222 vaccination. All receptors come from an adult in good health.

The chain joins TRBV7-9 to TRBJ1-6, with D possibly TRBD1 on 6 matching bases. In germline, CDR1 is SEHNR, CDR2 FQNEAQ (reference sequence). The V and J ends lost 7 bases and 8 bases respectively, with 15 bases between them. The CDR3 extends over 14 amino acids. CDR3 protein: CASTGAVEYSPLHF. The CDR3 DNA reads TGTGCCAGCACGGGGGCCGTAGAGTATTCACCCCTCCACTTT.

The CDR3 DNA reads TGTGCCAGCAGTTATCGGAGCTACACTGAAGCTTTCTTT. It is translated as CASSYRSYTEAFF. The chain recombines TRBV6-5 with TRBJ1-1; D gene unclear. This CDR3 is built from 13 residues. The V gene's germline CDR1 is MNHEY and CDR2 SVGAGI. The V end was cut by 3 bases, the J end by 3 bases, with 8 bases between.

The CDR3 spells CASSLTGARNQPQHF. The CDR3 DNA reads TGTGCCAGCAGCTTAACAGGGGCCCGCAATCAGCCCCAGCATTTT. This sequence joins TRBV7-3 and TRBJ1-5; TRBD1 might be the D (5 bases). The CDR3 sequence is 15 residues long. Trimming took off 0 bases at V and 2 bases at J, with 8 bases between the two ends. The germline V gene has CDR1 SGHTA and CDR2 FQGTGA.

The V gene is TRBV28, the J gene TRBJ2-2; the D is unclear. The germline V gene encodes CDR1 MDHEN and CDR2 SYDVKM. The CDR3 totals 12 residues. The V end was cut by 2 bases, the J end by 8 bases, with 6 bases between. Here the CDR3 DNA reads TGTGCCAGCAGTTTAAGGGTGGGGGAGCTGTTTTTT. Translated, it gives CASSLRVGELFF.

V gene TRBV19 combines with J gene TRBJ2-7; no clear D gene. The V end lost 8 bases, the J end lost 1 base, and 15 bases lay between the germline ends. In germline, CDR1 is LNHDA, CDR2 SQIVND (reference sequence). This CDR3 has 14 residues. CDR3 in amino acids: CASFCQANSYEQYF. The CDR3, as DNA: TGTGCCAGTTTCTGCCAGGCAAATTCCTACGAGCAGTACTTC.

As DNA, the CDR3 is TGTGCCAGTAGTATTCCAGGCTCTGGAAACACCATATATTTT. Amino acid sequence: CASSIPGSGNTIYF. The J gene is TRBJ1-3, the V gene TRBV19; the D is unclear. Germline-derived CDR1 and CDR2 are LNHDA and SQIVND (reference sequence). The CDR3 spans 14 residues. V shed 3 bases and J shed 0 bases, with 6 bases lying between them.

The chain couples TRBV28 to TRBJ2-2; 7 bases are a match to TRBD2. The V segment lost 5 bases and the J segment 5 bases; nucleotides outside the gene matches: 14. The CDR3 contains 17 residues. Germline V CDR1 and CDR2: MDHEN, SYDVKM. The CDR3 bases are TGTGCCAGCAGTCTACTTACCATCGTGGGGGGGACCGGGGAGCTGTTTTTT. The encoded protein is CASSLLTIVGGTGELFF.

This chain connects TRBV6-2 or TRBV6-3 to TRBJ2-6; TRBD1 is a possible D gene (6 bases). Germline V gene lookup returns CDR1 MNHEY and CDR2 SVGEGT. V was trimmed by 5 bases and J by 3 bases, leaving 11 bases between them. This CDR3 contains 15 residues. The CDR3 DNA reads TGTGCCAGCAGTACTCAGGGGAATGGGGCCAACGTCCTGACTTTC. The encoded protein is CASSTQGNGANVLTF.

In its sample, this clone was seen once. For the CDR3, the DNA is TGCGCCAGCAGACGGACCGGGACTAGCGGACTTCAAGAGACCCAGTACTTC. Translation gives CASRRTGTSGLQETQYF. The chain carries TRBV5-1 and TRBJ2-5; TRBD2 aligns across 11 bases. This CDR3 comprises 17 residues. Germline V gene sequence: CDR1 SGHRS, CDR2 YFSETQ. Losses at the gene ends were 5 bases for V and 2 bases for J; bases not matched to a gene: 11.